The 16 T cell receptor beta chains presented below share a single source sample, sequenced in a study of CD8 T cells in Susac syndrome. When the RNA was reverse transcribed, random hexamers were used with an input of about 0.5 to 1 ug. TCRdb independently ran MiXCR on the immunoSEQ multiplex PCR reads; one entry per CDR3 protein. The sample carries around 120,000 distinct CDR3 sequences, around 92% recorded once. The specimen sequenced was CD4+ T cells from PBMCs. The receptor source for this set is a human donor with multiple sclerosis.

This chain connects TRBV12-5 to TRBJ2-2, with D maybe TRBD1 (8 bases). From germline, CDR1 is LGHNT and CDR2 FRNRAP. V shed 5 bases and J shed 1 base, with 29 bases lying between them. The CDR3 covers 21 residues. Here the CDR3 reads CASGRRTGSVRAGENTGELFF. The CDR3 nucleotides are TGTGCTAGTGGTAGACGGACAGGGAGTGTAAGGGCGGGGGAGAACACCGGGGAGCTGTTTTTT.

V usage is TRBV5-1 and J usage is TRBJ1-1, with D possibly matching TRBD1 (5 bases). V lost 4 bases and J lost 10, with 20 bases in between. CDR3 length: 14 amino acids. Germline lookup yields CDR1 SGHRS and CDR2 YFSETQ. The CDR3 nucleotides read TGCGCCAGCAGCGCCAAAGGAGGGGCCGATGGAGCTTTCTTT. It yields the protein CASSAKGGADGAFF.

The CDR3 nucleotides are TGCAGCGTTGTGGGGAGTAGCAATCAGCCCCAGCATTTT. Protein: CSVVGSSNQPQHF. The V call is TRBV29-1, the J call TRBJ1-5; the D is unclear. The V gene lost 4 bases and the J gene lost 0 bases, with 7 bases spanning the gap. This CDR3 is built from 13 residues. Germline V gene data show CDR1 as SQVTM and CDR2 as ANQGSEA. Together with reference TRBV29-1 and TRBJ1-5, the CDR3 gives the full variable domain: SAVISQKPSRDICQRGTSLTIQCQVDSQVTMMFWYRQQPGQSLTLIATANQGSEATYESGFVIDKFPISRPNLTFSTLTVSNMSPEDSSIYLCSVVGSSNQPQHFGDGTRLSIL.

This chain uses TRBV6-6 with TRBJ2-5; possibly TRBD2 for D (6 bases). The CDR3 extends over 14 amino acids. The V end was cut by 8 bases, the J end by 2 bases, with 15 bases between. Germline V gene sequence: CDR1 MNHNY, CDR2 SVGAGI (reference sequence). The CDR3 here is CASAHGDFQETQYF. The DNA of the CDR3 is TGTGCCAGCGCGCATGGGGACTTTCAAGAGACCCAGTACTTC.

The chain is built from TRBV28 and TRBJ2-1; D not resolved. The germline CDR1 and CDR2 sequences are MDHEN and SYDVKM. V lost 5 bases and J lost 7, with 15 bases in between. The CDR3 loop spans 14 amino acids. The CDR3 spells CASSLPGPPNEQFF. CDR3 DNA sequence: TGTGCCAGCAGTCTTCCAGGACCCCCAAATGAGCAGTTCTTC.

The chain carries TRBV9 and TRBJ2-1; no definite D call. The CDR3 is 15 residues long. V was pared by 1 base and J by 5 bases, with 13 bases between. The germline V gene has CDR1 SGDLS and CDR2 YYNGEE. The CDR3 protein is CASSVSPSPNNEQFF. The CDR3 DNA sequence: TGTGCCAGCAGCGTAAGTCCCTCCCCCAACAATGAGCAGTTCTTC.

This rearrangement joins TRBV2 to TRBJ2-3, with TRBD2 identical over 10 bases. CDR1 and CDR2 (germline): SNHLY, FYNNEI. After removal of 8 bases from V and 3 bases from J, the junction contained 5 bases not matched to a gene. The CDR3 is 14 amino acids. DNA for the CDR3: TGTGCCAGCGTACCGGGACTAGCGACAGATACGCAGTATTTT. Protein: CASVPGLATDTQYF.

This clonotype showed up just once. The rearrangement links TRBV6-1 to TRBJ2-3; no firm D call. The CDR3 runs 16 residues. Trimming removed 6 bases from V and 1 base from J, with 17 bases in between. Germline V gives CDR1 MNHNS, CDR2 SASEGT. Here the CDR3 DNA reads TGTGCCAGCAGGCTAGGGTCGGCTCGGGGCACAGATACGCAGTATTTT. Its translation: CASRLGSARGTDTQYF.

The chain recombines TRBV30 with TRBJ1-1; D may be TRBD1 (6 bases). The CDR3 is 13 amino acids. Looked up from germline, CDR1 is GTSNPN and CDR2 is SVGIG (reference sequence). Trimming left V 0 bases short and J 11 bases short, with 16 bases between. The CDR3 protein is CAWSVNGGSQAFF. The CDR3 bases are TGTGCCTGGAGTGTAAATGGGGGCTCGCAGGCTTTCTTT.

The V call is TRBV5-1, the J call TRBJ1-1; the match to TRBD1 covers 7 bases. V lost 2 bases and J lost 8; bases outside the gene matches: 3. The CDR3 has 12 amino acids. Germline V gene data show CDR1 as SGHRS and CDR2 as YFSETQ. This chain's CDR3 is CASSLEDREAFF. In DNA form, the CDR3 reads TGCGCCAGCAGCTTAGAGGACAGGGAAGCTTTCTTT.

The chain recombines TRBV10-3 with TRBJ1-1, with 8 bases identical to TRBD1. The CDR3 loop spans 17 amino acids. After removal of 3 bases from V and 1 base from J, the junction contained 10 bases not matched to a gene. Germline values: CDR1 ENHRY, CDR2 SYGVKD. CDR3: CAISDYRRQGRNTEAFF. CDR3 DNA sequence: TGTGCCATCAGTGACTACAGGCGACAGGGGAGGAACACTGAAGCTTTCTTT.

The chain employs TRBV6-1 and TRBJ1-1; perhaps TRBD1 as D (5 bases). Germline CDR1 reads MNHNS; CDR2 reads SASEGT. CDR3 length equals 12 residues. V lost 8 bases to trimming and J lost 3 bases, with 10 bases between them. This chain's CDR3 is CASSRGDTEAFF. CDR3 coding DNA: TGTGCCAGCTCGCGGGGGGACACTGAAGCTTTCTTT.

The chain joins TRBV30 to TRBJ2-5; D may match TRBD1 or TRBD2 (5 bases each). The CDR3 sequence is 14 residues long. The V end was cut by 0 bases, the J end by 9 bases, with 17 bases between. The V gene's germline CDR1 is GTSNPN and CDR2 SVGIG (reference sequence). The DNA of the CDR3 is TGTGCCTGGAGTGTACGACGGGGCGGCGTGCCCCAGTACTTC. As protein: CAWSVRRGGVPQYF.

The V call is TRBV2, the J call TRBJ1-6; 11 nucleotides agree with TRBD1. Per germline, CDR1 SNHLY and CDR2 FYNNEI. The CDR3 runs to 14 residues. Trimming cost V 9 bases and J 8 bases; bases outside gene matches: 6. CDR3: CASNWGQGDSPLHF. CDR3 nucleotide sequence: TGTGCCAGTAACTGGGGACAGGGGGATTCACCCCTCCACTTT.

V usage is TRBV5-6 and J usage is TRBJ1-5, with TRBD1 identical over 7 bases. CDR3 length: 18 residues. Germline V gene sequence: CDR1 SGHDT, CDR2 YYEEEE. J was trimmed by 0 bases and V by 4 bases; bases with no gene match: 13. The CDR3 DNA sequence: TGTGCCAGCAGCCTCCGGCTCCGGGGACAGAATAGCAATCAGCCCCAGCATTTT. Protein: CASSLRLRGQNSNQPQHF.

CDR3 sequence (DNA): TGTGCCAGCTCAGATCCAACGGGGAACACTGAAGCTTTCTTT. Protein product: CASSDPTGNTEAFF. The chain is built from TRBV18 and TRBJ1-1, with no clear D. The CDR3 is 14 residues long. The V and J ends lost 5 bases and 1 base respectively, with 11 bases between them. The germline CDR1 and CDR2 sequences are KGHSH and LQKENI.